One T cell receptor beta chain is described in this entry. Its specificity is unknown. This record belongs to a study of identical twins. Regarding the study as a whole: The abundant beta clonotypes from cord blood had fewer insertions, and memory repertoires had none of this.

After template switching added a universal primer site, the resulting cDNA carried unique molecular identifiers. Using its own MiXCR run on the 5' RACE reads, TCRdb lists one record per CDR3 protein. The data contain around 220,000 distinct CDR3 sequences, around an eighth of them singletons. CDR1 is MNHEY and CDR2 is SMNVEV in the germline V gene (reference sequence). V shed 5 bases and J shed 2 bases, with 11 bases lying between them. The CDR3 is 14 residues long. This TCR was sampled from a woman under 30 in good health. The specimen sequenced was memory (CD45RO+) T cells sorted from blood. The chain uses TRBV27 and TRBJ2-3, with D possibly being TRBD2 (6 bases). The CDR3 reads CASSTRTTTDTQYF. CDR3 coding DNA: TGTGCCAGCAGTACGCGGACTACCACAGATACGCAGTATTTT.